The 23 T cell receptor beta chains given below trace back to one sample, sequenced in a study of blood T cell repertoires in COVID-19. Here immunoSEQ multiplex PCR was the method, and the copy in TCRdb shows in-frame clones only, minus some. Altogether some 90,000 clones are present, over 85% being singletons, with the ten largest covering approximately 2.4%. Sequencing was performed on peripheral blood. These receptors all stem from a man aged 50-59 years with acute or convalescent COVID-19.

The chain combines TRBV5-1 with TRBJ2-2; maybe TRBD1 (6 bases). The CDR3 runs to 12 residues. V was trimmed by 5 bases and J by 6 bases, leaving 8 bases between them. Germline CDR1 reads SGHRS; CDR2 reads YFSETQ. Written as DNA, the CDR3 is TGCGCCAGCAGTCAGGGGCCCGGGGAGCTGTTTTTT. Its protein product is CASSQGPGELFF.

This sequence joins TRBV10-2 and TRBJ2-2; D gene uncertain. The CDR3 has 13 amino acids. Trimming pared 7 bases from V and 4 bases from J, leaving 10 bases between. In germline, CDR1 is WSHSY, CDR2 SAAADI. The CDR3 nucleotides are TGCGCCAGCAAAATTCACAGCACCGGGGAGCTGTTTTTT. It specifies CASKIHSTGELFF.

This chain uses TRBV4-1 with TRBJ2-2, with TRBD2 matching 11 bases. Germline trimming cut 4 bases from V and 6 bases from J; bases unmatched to any gene: 4. The V gene's germline CDR1 is MGHRA and CDR2 YSYEKL. There are 15 residues in the CDR3. This CDR3 is CASSRVAGGAGELFF. The CDR3 DNA sequence: TGCGCCAGCAGCCGAGTAGCGGGAGGGGCCGGGGAGCTGTTTTTT.

The V call is TRBV4-2, the J call TRBJ1-2; TRBD1 matches 11 bases. Germline assignment: CDR1 LGHNA and CDR2 YNFKEQ. V lost 5 bases and J lost 8; bases outside the gene matches: 7. The CDR3 totals 14 residues. Here the CDR3 reads CASSEGQGVRGYTF. The CDR3 DNA sequence: TGTGCCAGCAGCGAGGGACAGGGGGTAAGGGGCTACACCTTC.

The chain combines TRBV7-9 with TRBJ1-1; a weak D match, TRBD1 (5 bases). Trimming took off 5 bases at V and 6 bases at J, with 13 bases between the two ends. Germline loops: CDR1 SEHNR, CDR2 FQNEAQ (reference sequence). The CDR3 consists of 13 residues. CDR3 sequence: CASSHGTGAEAFF. The CDR3 DNA reads TGTGCCAGCAGCCATGGGACGGGGGCTGAAGCTTTCTTT.

This rearrangement joins TRBV7-2 to TRBJ2-5, with D perhaps TRBD2 (6 bases). The CDR3 has 14 residues. Per germline, CDR1 SGHTA and CDR2 FQGNSA. V dropped 3 bases and J dropped 5 bases, with 13 bases sitting between them. The CDR3 region has the DNA TGTGCCAGCAGCTTGGAGGGTTTCCGGGAGACCCAGTACTTC. Its protein product is CASSLEGFRETQYF.

V is TRBV19 and J is TRBJ1-2; tentatively, D is TRBD1 (6 bases). This CDR3 has 13 residues. Trimming took 5 bases from V and 8 from J, leaving 15 bases between them. The germline V gene has CDR1 LNHDA and CDR2 SQIVND (reference sequence). The CDR3 sequence is CASSLTGIGGYTF. The CDR3 DNA is TGTGCCAGTAGTCTTACAGGGATCGGCGGCTACACCTTC.

The genes are TRBV18 and TRBJ2-1; 11 bases line up with TRBD1. The CDR3 length is 16 residues. V lost 0 bases and J lost 8; bases outside the gene matches: 6. Per the germline V gene, CDR1 is KGHSH and CDR2 is LQKENI. CDR3 sequence: CASSPPGQGARDEQFF. The CDR3, as DNA: TGTGCCAGCTCACCACCCGGACAGGGGGCAAGGGATGAGCAGTTCTTC.

This chain joins TRBV19 and TRBJ1-4; 11 bases match TRBD1. This CDR3 region has 14 residues. Germline CDR1 is LNHDA and CDR2 is SQIVND (reference sequence). Unmatched junction bases numbered 0, after V lost 3 bases and J lost 6 bases. The CDR3 region is CASSMGQGDEKLFF. In nucleotides, the CDR3 is TGTGCCAGTAGTATGGGACAGGGGGATGAAAAACTGTTTTTT.

This clone appeared once. The chain combines TRBV13 with TRBJ2-5, with a possible D match to TRBD1 (6 bases). V was pared by 5 bases and J by 4 bases, with 11 bases between. The germline CDR1 and CDR2 sequences are PRHDT and FYEKMQ (reference sequence). This CDR3 spans 13 amino acids. CDR3 protein: CASSDSRGETQYF. The CDR3 nucleotides read TGTGCCAGCAGCGATTCCAGGGGAGAGACCCAGTACTTC.

The V and J genes are TRBV29-1 and TRBJ2-7; 8 bases align to TRBD2. The CDR3 is 13 amino acids. Per germline, CDR1 SQVTM and CDR2 ANQGSEA. V shed 5 bases and J 3 bases; nucleotides not matched to a gene: 6. This CDR3 is CSVREAGGYEQYF. The CDR3 bases are TGCAGCGTTCGGGAGGCGGGGGGCTACGAGCAGTACTTC.

This clone was seen a single time. The chain carries TRBV7-3 and TRBJ2-3; maybe TRBD1 (5 bases). V was clipped by 1 base and J by 6 bases, with 11 bases between them. Germline V gene data show CDR1 as SGHTA and CDR2 as FQGTGA. This CDR3 has 14 amino acids. This CDR3 is CASSLRGSRDTQYF. The CDR3 nucleotides read TGTGCCAGCAGCTTAAGGGGCTCGCGTGATACGCAGTATTTT.

CDR3 region: CASSATSGGGNEQFF. Written as DNA, the CDR3 is TGTGCCAGTAGTGCCACTAGCGGAGGGGGCAATGAGCAGTTCTTC. The chain combines TRBV19 with TRBJ2-1, with 8 bases matching TRBD2. CDR3 length: 15 residues. Germline CDR1 reads LNHDA; CDR2 reads SQIVND (reference sequence). Trimming at V came to 5 bases and at J to 6 bases, leaving 9 bases not matched to a gene.

V and J are TRBV28 and TRBJ1-6; D may be TRBD1 (6 bases). Germline V gene data show CDR1 as MDHEN and CDR2 as SYDVKM. CDR3 size: 17 residues. Trimming took off 4 bases at V and 3 bases at J, with 16 bases between the two ends. The CDR3 region is CASSSSGTLVYNSPLHF. CDR3 sequence (DNA): TGTGCCAGCAGTTCCTCCGGGACATTGGTCTATAATTCACCCCTCCACTTT.

V is TRBV2 and J is TRBJ1-2; 8 bases map to TRBD1. This CDR3 is 15 amino acids long. Looked up from germline, CDR1 is SNHLY and CDR2 is FYNNEI. The V and J ends lost 3 bases and 1 base, in that order; junction bases with no gene match: 4. The CDR3 nucleotides are TGTGCCAGCAGTGATTGGGGACAGGTTAACTATGGCTACACCTTC. Translating it yields CASSDWGQVNYGYTF.

The genes are TRBV29-1 and TRBJ2-7; D gene ambiguous. The germline V and J ends were trimmed by 7 bases and 2 bases, with 9 bases remaining between them. Germline V lookup: CDR1 SQVTM, CDR2 ANQGSEA. CDR3 length: 11 amino acids. CDR3 in DNA: TGCAGCGCAGGCAGAGCCTACGAGCAGTACTTC. Its protein is CSAGRAYEQYF.

The V and J genes are TRBV7-2 and TRBJ2-3; D possibly corresponds to TRBD1 (6 bases). Germline CDR1 and CDR2: SGHTA and FQGNSA. CDR3 length: 17 amino acids. Trimming took off 6 bases at V and 2 bases at J, with 21 bases between the two ends. CDR3 sequence reads: CASRQRNLGQNTDTQYF. DNA for the CDR3: TGTGCCAGCAGGCAAAGGAATCTGGGACAAAACACAGATACGCAGTATTTT.

J is TRBJ1-5 and V is TRBV6-1, with a possible D match to TRBD1 (6 bases). Germline V gene sequence: CDR1 MNHNS, CDR2 SASEGT. There are 13 residues in the CDR3. The germline V and J ends were trimmed by 1 base and 5 bases, with 6 bases remaining between them. The CDR3 nucleotides read TGTGCCAGCAGTGAAGACAGGGATCAGCCCCAGCATTTT. Amino acids: CASSEDRDQPQHF.

The chain employs TRBV18 and TRBJ1-5, with D possibly TRBD1 on 5 matching bases. The V gene lost 2 bases and the J gene lost 4 bases, with 6 bases spanning the gap. The CDR3 is made up of 13 amino acids. Germline values: CDR1 KGHSH, CDR2 LQKENI. CDR3: CASSPGTNQPQHF. The CDR3 DNA follows: TGTGCCAGCTCACCAGGGACTAATCAGCCCCAGCATTTT.

V gene TRBV3-1 (or the pseudogene TRBV3-2) combines with J gene TRBJ2-3; a weak D match, TRBD2 (6 bases). Deletions cut 0 bases from V and 2 bases from J, with 12 bases between. The CDR3 consists of 16 residues. Germline V gene sequence: CDR1 LGHDT, CDR2 YNNKEL (reference sequence). The CDR3 loop is CASSQEVRGFTDTQYF. The CDR3 nucleotides read TGTGCCAGCAGCCAAGAAGTGCGGGGATTCACAGATACGCAGTATTTT.

The DNA for the CDR3 is TGTGCCAGTAGCTGGGGGCTAGGTCGTTACAATGAGCAGTTCTTC. Protein sequence: CASSWGLGRYNEQFF. This sequence joins TRBV19 and TRBJ2-1; TRBD1 is a possible D gene (6 bases). The CDR3 is 15 residues long. Deletions cut 6 bases from V and 4 bases from J, with 16 bases between. Germline CDR1 reads LNHDA; CDR2 reads SQIVND (reference sequence).

This clone is medium-sized within its sample. The chain joins TRBV5-6 to TRBJ2-3, with 11 bases that match TRBD1. CDR1 and CDR2 (germline): SGHDT, YYEEEE. Trimming removed 2 bases from V and 5 bases from J; junction bases left unmatched: 4. CDR3 size: 15 residues. The CDR3 loop reads CASSFRDRGLDTQYF. CDR3 bases: TGTGCCAGCAGCTTTAGGGACAGGGGGTTAGATACGCAGTATTTT.

This rearrangement joins TRBV14 to TRBJ1-6, with D possibly being TRBD1 (5 bases). Germline values: CDR1 SGHDN, CDR2 FVKESK. The V and J ends lost 3 bases and 0 bases respectively, with 12 bases between them. The CDR3 runs to 17 residues. CDR3 region: CASSQDNLRSYNSPLHF. The CDR3 region has the DNA TGTGCCAGCAGCCAGGACAACTTGCGCTCCTATAATTCACCCCTCCACTTT.